The clone carrying this TCR beta chain was detected only a few times. Its antigen is not known. This entry is derived from a study of T cell repertoires in cytomegalovirus infection. Study details: Indications came from public TCR beta signatures; they pointed to CMV infection and to a matching HLA type.

Findings and caveats of the study: Ex vivo responses were dominated by HLA-C-restricted CMV-specific TCR beta clonotypes. Cumulated frequencies of public TCR beta families served to identify carriers of CMV plus the relevant HLA.

TCRdb redid the calling of the reads with MiXCR, one entry per CDR3 protein. This sample has about 830,000 distinct CDR3 sequences; approximately 32% occur once, and the top ten carry around 12%. The CDR3 runs 15 residues. Germline V lookup: CDR1 MGHRA, CDR2 YSYEKL. After removal of 0 bases from V and 5 bases from J, the junction contained 3 bases not matched to a gene. The V call is TRBV4-1, the J call TRBJ1-4, with TRBD1 matching over 7 bases. The source of this sequence is a human donor in good health (CMV status not recorded). Some clones in this sample may be carry-over from other donors' samples. Sample: cultured CD8+ T cells from PBMCs, taken from culture after CMV antigen stimulation. DNA of the CDR3: TGCGCCAGCAGCCAAGACGGACAGGTCAATGAAAAACTGTTTTTT. Its protein product is CASSQDGQVNEKLFF.